A selection of T cell receptor beta chains follows, all from one sample in a study of T cell responses to AZD1222 COVID-19 vaccine. Produced via immunoSEQ multiplex PCR; TCRdb's table is partial and in-frame only. This sample yields 120,000 or so clones, of which more than 80% are seen a single time; less than 2% belongs to the top ten. This sample comprised peripheral blood, obtained on day 0 of AZD1222 vaccination. These receptors came from an adult in good health. Both conserved end residues are part of each CDR3. D genes are given only for firm matches. Part of the rows lack a size; the others show once, few, many or a class for expanded clones.

TRBV4-1,once,TRBJ2-7,TRBD2,12,CASSPGGFEQYF,TGCGCCAGCAGCCCGGGAGGGTTCGAGCAGTACTTC
TRBV3-1/TRBV3-2,-,TRBJ2-1,-,13,CASSQGRYNEQFF,TGTGCCAGCAGCCAAGGTCGCTACAATGAGCAGTTCTTC
TRBV30,-,TRBJ1-4,TRBD1,14,CAWSWDRVREKLFF,TGTGCCTGGAGCTGGGACAGGGTGCGTGAAAAACTGTTTTTT
TRBV28,-,TRBJ2-5,-,13,CASSSTAQETQYF,TGTGCCAGCAGTTCGACAGCTCAAGAGACCCAGTACTTC
TRBV6-5,-,TRBJ2-3,-,15,CASSYSRYSTDTQYF,TGTGCCAGCAGTTACTCACGGTACAGCACAGATACGCAGTATTTT
TRBV24-1,-,TRBJ2-3,TRBD2,16,CATSDLASGNTDTQYF,TGTGCCACCAGTGATTTGGCTAGCGGGAACACAGATACGCAGTATTTT
TRBV9,-,TRBJ2-3,-,12,CASSVMGDTQYF,TGTGCCAGCAGCGTCATGGGAGATACGCAGTATTTT
TRBV30,-,TRBJ1-2,-,13,CAWRAEGTYGYTF,TGTGCCTGGAGGGCGGAGGGGACCTATGGCTACACCTTC
TRBV28,-,TRBJ2-7,-,13,CASSLGTPGGQYF,TGTGCCAGCAGTTTAGGGACCCCCGGGGGGCAGTACTTC
TRBV7-3,-,TRBJ2-3,TRBD1,14,CASSSGQFTDTQYF,TGTGCCAGCAGCTCGGGACAGTTCACAGATACGCAGTATTTT